Listed here are 20 T cell receptor beta chains from one sample, sequenced in a study of blood T cell repertoires in COVID-19. The protocol was immunoSEQ multiplex PCR, while the TCRdb copy is restricted to in-frame clones and leaves out a portion. The sample has 110,000 or so clones; around four fifths are singletons. Sequenced sample: peripheral blood. All receptors come from a middle-aged woman with acute or convalescent COVID-19.

This clone is a singleton in its sample. The gene calls are TRBV15 and TRBJ1-2; D not certain. CDR1 and CDR2 (germline): LNHNV, YYDKDF (reference sequence). The V and J ends lost 1 base and 3 bases respectively, with 15 bases between them. The CDR3 is made up of 16 amino acids. The CDR3 sequence: CATSRGVVPEDYGYTF. CDR3 nucleotides: TGTGCCACCAGCAGAGGAGTGGTGCCCGAGGACTATGGCTACACCTTC.

This clone has only a few counts. The chain couples TRBV6-2 or TRBV6-3 to TRBJ1-6; 9 nucleotides align to TRBD1. The V and J ends lost 6 bases and 10 bases, in that order; junction bases with no gene match: 13. The CDR3 sequence is 16 residues long. Germline V gives CDR1 MNHEY, CDR2 SVGEGT. CDR3 nucleotides: TGTGCCAGCAGCACGATACAGGGGGCGAAGCGGTCACCCCTCCACTTT. The encoded protein is CASSTIQGAKRSPLHF.

Written as DNA, the CDR3 is TGTGCCAGCAGTCAGGGCCTGGCTGGGGCCAACGTCCTGACTTTC. As protein: CASSQGLAGANVLTF. The chain links TRBV2 to TRBJ2-6, with a weak D call TRBD1 (5 bases). Germline V gene lookup returns CDR1 SNHLY and CDR2 FYNNEI. Deletions cut 5 bases from V and 2 bases from J, with 10 bases between. CDR3 length equals 15 residues.

The rearrangement uses TRBV21-1 and TRBJ2-7; the table's D call TRBD1 went unverified against the DNA. TRBV21-1 is classified as a pseudogene. The CDR3 loop spans 16 amino acids. CDR3 region: CASSPRMEDSNYEQYF. The CDR3 DNA sequence: TGTGCCAGCAGCCCTAGGATGGAGGACAGTAACTACGAGCAGTACTTC.

The chain recombines TRBV6-5 with TRBJ1-2; TRBD1 aligns across 7 bases. From germline, CDR1 is MNHEY and CDR2 SVGAGI. CDR3 length equals 13 residues. The V gene end was trimmed by 6 bases and the J gene end by 6 bases; junction bases not matched to a gene: 7. The DNA for the CDR3 is TGTGCCAGCAGCGCAGGGGGGCGGGATGGCTACACCTTC. Its protein product is CASSAGGRDGYTF.

This chain links TRBV29-1 with TRBJ1-2; 7 bases match TRBD1. CDR3 length: 14 amino acids. The germline gives CDR1 SQVTM, CDR2 ANQGSEA. After removal of 3 bases from V and 7 bases from J, the junction contained 11 bases not matched to a gene. The CDR3 reads CSVDPTGAVGGYTF. CDR3 DNA: TGCAGCGTTGACCCTACAGGGGCGGTCGGTGGCTACACCTTC.

The J gene is TRBJ1-1, the V gene TRBV4-1, with 7 bases identical to TRBD1. The ends lost 1 base at V and 5 bases at J; junction bases unmatched: 7. Germline loops: CDR1 MGHRA, CDR2 YSYEKL. CDR3 size: 15 residues. The CDR3: CASSQAGGRWTEAFF. The CDR3 DNA reads TGCGCCAGCAGCCAAGCAGGGGGAAGATGGACTGAAGCTTTCTTT.

This clone was recorded only once. The chain recombines TRBV7-9 with TRBJ1-1; 9 bases line up with TRBD1. This CDR3 region has 16 residues. Looked up from germline, CDR1 is SEHNR and CDR2 is FQNEAQ (reference sequence). V shed 7 bases, J shed 3 bases, and the junction held 12 bases outside the gene matches. The CDR3 loop reads CASTTRGGTGYTEAFF. The CDR3, as DNA: TGTGCCAGCACTACCAGAGGCGGGACAGGGTACACTGAAGCTTTCTTT.

The chain couples TRBV27 to TRBJ2-1; 11 bases agree with TRBD2. Germline CDR1 MNHEY, CDR2 SMNVEV (reference sequence). V lost 6 bases and J lost 3; bases outside the gene matches: 4. There are 15 residues in the CDR3. CDR3 in amino acids: CASRKLAGGYNEQFF. The CDR3 region has the DNA TGTGCCAGCAGGAAGCTAGCGGGGGGCTACAATGAGCAGTTCTTC.

The chain links TRBV4-1 to TRBJ1-1; weak D call: TRBD1 (6 bases). Germline V CDR1 and CDR2: MGHRA, YSYEKL. This CDR3 comprises 14 residues. V gave up 5 bases and J gave up 4 bases, with 14 bases separating them. The CDR3 DNA is TGCGCCAGCAGCGACGGCCAGGGGATCACTGAAGCTTTCTTT. Protein product: CASSDGQGITEAFF.

The rearrangement links TRBV5-5 to TRBJ2-5; 9 nucleotides agree with TRBD2. J was trimmed by 3 bases and V by 0 bases; bases with no gene match: 0. CDR1 is SGHKS, CDR2 YYEKEE, per germline (reference sequence). This CDR3 region has 14 residues. The CDR3 region is CASSLASGEETQYF. The CDR3 bases are TGTGCCAGCAGCTTGGCTAGCGGGGAAGAGACCCAGTACTTC.

This clone has a single count. The rearrangement uses TRBV7-9 and TRBJ1-4; TRBD1 is a possible D gene (6 bases). Germline CDR1 reads SEHNR; CDR2 reads FQNEAQ (reference sequence). V lost 4 bases and J 8 bases, leaving 8 bases between the germline ends. The CDR3 consists of 12 residues. Here the CDR3 DNA reads TGTGCCAGCAGCTCTAGGGGGGAAAAACTGTTTTTT. The encoded protein is CASSSRGEKLFF. The full variable domain, with the rest looked up from reference TRBV7-9 and TRBJ1-4, is DTGVSQNPRHKITKRGQNVTFRCDPISEHNRLYWYRQTLGQGPEFLTYFQNEAQLEKSRLLSDRFSAERPKGSFSTLEIQRTEQGDSAMYLCASSSRGEKLFFGSGTQLSVL.

This clone was counted only a few times. The gene calls are TRBV30 and TRBJ1-3, with a weak D call TRBD1 (6 bases). The CDR3 has 13 amino acids. From germline, CDR1 is GTSNPN and CDR2 SVGIG (reference sequence). The V end was cut by 8 bases, the J end by 2 bases, with 13 bases between. The CDR3 DNA is TGTGCCCTAGGGGGGGCCGCTGGAAACACCATATATTTT. This translates into CALGGAAGNTIYF.

This chain uses TRBV6-6 with TRBJ2-7, with TRBD2 as a possible D gene (6 bases). Per the germline V gene, CDR1 is MNHNY and CDR2 is SVGAGI (reference sequence). Deletions cut 2 bases from V and 1 base from J, with 6 bases between. The CDR3 runs 13 residues. The CDR3 is CASSYGGSYEQYF. CDR3 coding DNA: TGTGCCAGCAGTTACGGGGGGTCCTACGAGCAGTACTTC.

This clone was recorded a few times. The chain uses TRBV19 and TRBJ2-7; TRBD1 matches 8 bases. CDR1 and CDR2 from the germline V gene are LNHDA and SQIVND (reference sequence). Trimming took 1 base from V and 4 from J; bases not matched to a gene: 6. There are 15 residues in the CDR3. CDR3 sequence reads: CASSIATGGRYEQYF. The CDR3 bases are TGTGCCAGTAGTATAGCCACAGGGGGAAGGTACGAGCAGTACTTC. The full variable domain, in which reference TRBV19 and TRBJ2-7 provide the parts outside the CDR3, is DGGITQSPKYLFRKEGQNVTLSCEQNLNHDAMYWYRQDPGQGLRLIYYSQIVNDFQKGDIAEGYSVSREKKESFPLTVTSAQKNPTAFYLCASSIATGGRYEQYFGPGTRLTVT.

This clone was observed a handful of times. V is TRBV18 and J is TRBJ2-2, with 9 bases that match TRBD2. The CDR3 consists of 16 residues. The trim removed 2 bases at V and 2 bases at J, leaving 3 bases unmatched. Looked up from germline, CDR1 is KGHSH and CDR2 is LQKENI. DNA of the CDR3: TGTGCCAGCTCACCAGAGACTAGCGGTAACACCGGGGAGCTGTTTTTT. It is translated as CASSPETSGNTGELFF.

This clone was seen a few times. This sequence joins TRBV6-5 and TRBJ1-2; 7 nucleotides align to TRBD1. The CDR3 sequence is 14 residues long. Germline trimming cut 2 bases from V and 4 bases from J; bases unmatched to any gene: 4. Germline V gene lookup returns CDR1 MNHEY and CDR2 SVGAGI. The CDR3 nucleotides are TGTGCCAGCAGTTACAGGGGGCCGGGCTATGGCTACACCTTC. This encodes CASSYRGPGYGYTF.

This rearrangement joins TRBV9 to TRBJ2-7, with TRBD1 matching 7 bases. Germline V gene lookup returns CDR1 SGDLS and CDR2 YYNGEE. J lost 3 bases, V lost 4 bases, and 1 base had no gene match. The CDR3 has 12 residues. The chain's CDR3 is CASSRDSYEQYF. The CDR3 DNA follows: TGTGCCAGCAGCCGGGACAGCTACGAGCAGTACTTC.

The chain employs TRBV9 and TRBJ2-2; 8 positions match TRBD2. The CDR3 extends over 18 amino acids. CDR1 and CDR2 from the germline V gene are SGDLS and YYNGEE. V lost 2 bases, J lost 1 base, and 10 bases stayed unmatched. The CDR3 DNA sequence: TGTGCCAGCAGCGTCGCTGGGGGGCTAGCGGGGAACACCGGGGAGCTGTTTTTT. This codes for CASSVAGGLAGNTGELFF.

This clone was picked up a small number of times. The rearrangement uses TRBV5-1 and TRBJ2-3; 9 bases agree with TRBD2. The CDR3 has 15 residues. The V segment lost 1 base and the J segment 2 bases; nucleotides outside the gene matches: 2. Germline V gene sequence: CDR1 SGHRS, CDR2 YFSETQ. Here the CDR3 reads CASSLWGLATDTQYF. The CDR3 nucleotides read TGCGCCAGCAGCTTGTGGGGACTAGCCACAGATACGCAGTATTTT. The variable domain in full, completed from reference TRBV5-1 and TRBJ2-3, reads KAGVTQTPRYLIKTRGQQVTLSCSPISGHRSVSWYQQTPGQGLQFLFEYFSETQRNKGNFPGRFSGRQFSNSRSEMNVSTLELGDSALYLCASSLWGLATDTQYFGPGTRLTVL.